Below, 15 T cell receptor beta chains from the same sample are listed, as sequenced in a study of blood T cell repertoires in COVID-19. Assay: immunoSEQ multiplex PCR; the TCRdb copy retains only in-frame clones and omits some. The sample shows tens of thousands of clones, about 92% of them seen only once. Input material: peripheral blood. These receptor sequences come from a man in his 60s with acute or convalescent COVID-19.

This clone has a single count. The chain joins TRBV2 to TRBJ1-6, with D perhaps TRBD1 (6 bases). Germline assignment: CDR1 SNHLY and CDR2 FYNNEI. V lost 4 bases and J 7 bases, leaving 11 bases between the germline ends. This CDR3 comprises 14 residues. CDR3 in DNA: TGTGCCAGCAGTGGGACAGCGGAGAATTCACCCCTCCACTTT. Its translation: CASSGTAENSPLHF.

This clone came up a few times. The CDR3 nucleotides read TGTGCCAGCAGCGCAATGGAGGCCAAAAACATTCAGTACTTC. Protein: CASSAMEAKNIQYF. The chain has TRBV11-2 and TRBJ2-4; no definite D call. The length of the CDR3 is 14 residues. CDR1 is SGHAT and CDR2 is FQNNGV in the germline V gene. V lost 5 bases to trimming and J lost 1 base, with 9 bases between them.

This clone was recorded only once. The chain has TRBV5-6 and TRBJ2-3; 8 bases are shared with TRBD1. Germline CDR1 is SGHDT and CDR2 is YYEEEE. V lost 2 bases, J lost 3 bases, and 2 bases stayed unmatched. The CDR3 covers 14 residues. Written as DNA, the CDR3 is TGTGCCAGCAGCTTCGGACAGGGTACAGATACGCAGTATTTT. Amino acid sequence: CASSFGQGTDTQYF.

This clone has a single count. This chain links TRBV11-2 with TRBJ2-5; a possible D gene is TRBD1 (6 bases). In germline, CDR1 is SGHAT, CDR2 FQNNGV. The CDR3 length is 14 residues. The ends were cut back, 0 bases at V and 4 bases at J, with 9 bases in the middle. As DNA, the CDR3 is TGTGCCAGCAGCTTAGAAGGGGGTGCAGAGACCCAGTACTTC. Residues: CASSLEGGAETQYF.

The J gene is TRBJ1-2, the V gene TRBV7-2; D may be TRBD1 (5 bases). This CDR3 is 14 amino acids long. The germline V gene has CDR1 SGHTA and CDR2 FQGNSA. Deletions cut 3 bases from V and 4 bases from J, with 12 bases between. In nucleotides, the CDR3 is TGTGCCAGCAGCTTCAGGGCGGGGTCCTATGGCTACACCTTC. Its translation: CASSFRAGSYGYTF.

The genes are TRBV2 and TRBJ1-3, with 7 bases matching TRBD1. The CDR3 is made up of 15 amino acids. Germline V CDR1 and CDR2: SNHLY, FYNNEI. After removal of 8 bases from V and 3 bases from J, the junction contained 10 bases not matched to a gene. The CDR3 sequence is CASGRQGISGNTIYF. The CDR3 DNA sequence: TGTGCCAGCGGCCGACAGGGAATAAGTGGAAACACCATATATTTT.

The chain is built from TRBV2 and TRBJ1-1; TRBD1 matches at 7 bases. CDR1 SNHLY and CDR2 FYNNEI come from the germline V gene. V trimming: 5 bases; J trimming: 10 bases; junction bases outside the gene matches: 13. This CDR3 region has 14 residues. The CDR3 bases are TGTGCCAGCAGTCCAGGGGGGACCTTAAGGGGAGCTTTCTTT. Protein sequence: CASSPGGTLRGAFF.

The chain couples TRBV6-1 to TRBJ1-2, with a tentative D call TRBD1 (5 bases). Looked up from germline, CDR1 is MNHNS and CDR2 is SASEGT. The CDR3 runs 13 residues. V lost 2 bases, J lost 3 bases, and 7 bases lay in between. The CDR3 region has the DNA TGTGCCAGCAGTGAAAGGGGCTACTATGGCTACACCTTC. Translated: CASSERGYYGYTF.

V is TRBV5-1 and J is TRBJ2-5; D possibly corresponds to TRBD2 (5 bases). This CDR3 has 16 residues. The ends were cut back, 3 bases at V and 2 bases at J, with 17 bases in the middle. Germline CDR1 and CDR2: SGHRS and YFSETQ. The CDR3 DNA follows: TGCGCCAGCAGCTCCCTTGAGGGTACCCTTCAAGAGACCCAGTACTTC. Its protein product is CASSSLEGTLQETQYF.

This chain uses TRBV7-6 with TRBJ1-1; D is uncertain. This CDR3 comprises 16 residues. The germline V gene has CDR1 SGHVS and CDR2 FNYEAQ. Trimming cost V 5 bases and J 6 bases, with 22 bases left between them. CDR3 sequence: CASSLSTGSGVSEAFF. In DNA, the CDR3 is TGTGCCAGCAGCCTAAGTACGGGATCCGGGGTGTCTGAAGCTTTCTTT.

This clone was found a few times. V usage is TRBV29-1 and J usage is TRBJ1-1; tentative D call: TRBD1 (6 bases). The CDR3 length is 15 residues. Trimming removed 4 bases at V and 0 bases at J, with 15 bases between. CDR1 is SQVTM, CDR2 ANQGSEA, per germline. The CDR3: CSVGGHVRMNTEAFF. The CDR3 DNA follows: TGCAGCGTTGGGGGACATGTACGGATGAACACTGAAGCTTTCTTT.

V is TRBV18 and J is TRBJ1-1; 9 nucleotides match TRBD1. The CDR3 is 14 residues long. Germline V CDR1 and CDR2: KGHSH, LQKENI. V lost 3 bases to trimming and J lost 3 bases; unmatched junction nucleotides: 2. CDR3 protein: CASSPRTGDTEAFF. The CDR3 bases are TGTGCCAGCTCACCTCGGACAGGGGACACTGAAGCTTTCTTT.

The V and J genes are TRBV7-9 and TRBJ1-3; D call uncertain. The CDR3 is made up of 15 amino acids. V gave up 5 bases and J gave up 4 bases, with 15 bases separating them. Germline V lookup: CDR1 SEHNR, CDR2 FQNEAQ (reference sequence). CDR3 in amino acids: CASSLTLASGNTIYF. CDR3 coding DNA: TGTGCCAGCAGCCTGACCCTAGCGTCGGGAAACACCATATATTTT.

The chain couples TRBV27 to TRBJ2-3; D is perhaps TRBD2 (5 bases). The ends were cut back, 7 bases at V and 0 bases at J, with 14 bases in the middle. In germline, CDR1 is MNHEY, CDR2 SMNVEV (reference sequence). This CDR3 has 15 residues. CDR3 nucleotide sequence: TGTGCCAGCACCGTACGGGGAATTAGCACAGATACGCAGTATTTT. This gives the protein CASTVRGISTDTQYF.

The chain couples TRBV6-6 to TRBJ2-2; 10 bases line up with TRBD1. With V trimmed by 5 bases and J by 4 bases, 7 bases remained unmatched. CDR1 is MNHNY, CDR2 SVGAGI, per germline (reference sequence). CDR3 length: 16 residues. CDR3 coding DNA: TGTGCCAGCAGTCCGAGGACAGGGGGAATCACCGGGGAGCTGTTTTTT. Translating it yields CASSPRTGGITGELFF.